These T cell receptor beta chains were read from a single sample in a study of blood T cell repertoires in COVID-19. Some clones are missing from TCRdb's copy, which holds only in-frame ones; the method was immunoSEQ multiplex PCR. This table holds around 150,000 clones, 70% to 90% found once. Sample: peripheral blood. All receptors derive from a man between 18 and 29 years old with acute or convalescent COVID-19. Each CDR3 is given with its conserved first and last residue. Each record gives: CDR3 length, V gene, J gene, clone size, D gene, CDR3 protein, CDR3 DNA. The D gene is left open where the match is weak. For some rows the clone size is stated as once, few or many, or as a class when expanded; others skip it.

CDR3 length: 15; V gene: TRBV4-1; J gene: TRBJ1-2; clone size: -; D gene: -; CDR3 protein: CASSQDRVVNYGYTF; CDR3 DNA: TGCGCCAGCAGCCAAGATCGGGTGGTTAACTATGGCTACACCTTC
CDR3 length: 15; V gene: TRBV14; J gene: TRBJ2-3; clone size: -; D gene: TRBD2; CDR3 protein: CASRGTSARTDTQYF; CDR3 DNA: TGTGCCAGCAGGGGGACTAGCGCACGCACAGATACGCAGTATTTT
CDR3 length: 13; V gene: TRBV2; J gene: TRBJ2-1; clone size: -; D gene: -; CDR3 protein: CASTILRGYEQFF; CDR3 DNA: TGTGCCAGCACCATACTGAGGGGGTACGAGCAGTTCTTC
CDR3 length: 15; V gene: TRBV18; J gene: TRBJ2-5; clone size: -; D gene: TRBD1; CDR3 protein: CASSPRGQSQETQYF; CDR3 DNA: TGTGCCAGCTCTCCCAGGGGACAGAGCCAAGAGACCCAGTACTTC
CDR3 length: 15; V gene: TRBV19; J gene: TRBJ1-1; clone size: -; D gene: -; CDR3 protein: CASSIGWTVNTEAFF; CDR3 DNA: TGTGCCAGTAGTATAGGCTGGACAGTAAACACTGAAGCTTTCTTT
CDR3 length: 14; V gene: TRBV20-1; J gene: TRBJ1-5; clone size: -; D gene: TRBD1; CDR3 protein: CSASRGQGNQPQHF; CDR3 DNA: TGCAGTGCTAGTCGGGGACAGGGGAATCAGCCCCAGCATTTT
CDR3 length: 13; V gene: TRBV30; J gene: TRBJ1-3; clone size: -; D gene: TRBD1; CDR3 protein: CAWDRGSGNTIYF; CDR3 DNA: TGTGCCTGGGACAGGGGCTCTGGAAACACCATATATTTT
CDR3 length: 16; V gene: TRBV2; J gene: TRBJ1-3; clone size: -; D gene: TRBD1; CDR3 protein: CASSRQGASSGNTIYF; CDR3 DNA: TGTGCCAGCAGTCGACAGGGGGCGAGCTCTGGAAACACCATATATTTT
CDR3 length: 15; V gene: TRBV6-6; J gene: TRBJ2-3; clone size: -; D gene: TRBD1; CDR3 protein: CASRDGTGPTDTQYF; CDR3 DNA: TGTGCCAGCAGAGATGGGACAGGACCAACAGATACGCAGTATTTT
CDR3 length: 15; V gene: TRBV21-1; J gene: TRBJ1-5; clone size: -; D gene: -; CDR3 protein: CASSRQGEGNQPQHF; CDR3 DNA: TGTGCCAGCAGCCGTCAGGGGGAGGGCAATCAGCCCCAGCATTTT
CDR3 length: 11; V gene: TRBV7-9; J gene: TRBJ1-1; clone size: -; D gene: -; CDR3 protein: CASSQNTEAFF; CDR3 DNA: TGTGCCAGCAGCCAGAACACTGAAGCTTTCTTT
CDR3 length: 14; V gene: TRBV19; J gene: TRBJ2-2; clone size: -; D gene: -; CDR3 protein: CASSQGVSSGELFF; CDR3 DNA: TGTGCCAGTAGCCAGGGTGTATCCTCCGGGGAGCTGTTTTTT
CDR3 length: 15; V gene: TRBV9; J gene: TRBJ2-3; clone size: -; D gene: TRBD1; CDR3 protein: CASSAVGQVTDTQYF; CDR3 DNA: TGTGCCAGCAGCGCAGTGGGACAGGTAACAGATACGCAGTATTTT
CDR3 length: 15; V gene: TRBV6-5; J gene: TRBJ1-2; clone size: -; D gene: -; CDR3 protein: CASSPDRTANYGYTF; CDR3 DNA: TGTGCCAGCAGTCCGGACAGAACCGCTAACTATGGCTACACCTTC
CDR3 length: 19; V gene: TRBV11-2; J gene: TRBJ1-3; clone size: -; D gene: -; CDR3 protein: CASSLFYGTPGASGNTIYF; CDR3 DNA: TGTGCCAGCAGCTTATTCTACGGGACACCCGGGGCATCGGGAAACACCATATATTTT
CDR3 length: 14; V gene: TRBV29-1; J gene: TRBJ2-3; clone size: -; D gene: TRBD2; CDR3 protein: CSVDASGFTDTQYF; CDR3 DNA: TGCAGCGTTGATGCTAGCGGCTTCACAGATACGCAGTATTTT
CDR3 length: 14; V gene: TRBV25-1; J gene: TRBJ1-3; clone size: -; D gene: TRBD1; CDR3 protein: CASSELSGGHTIYF; CDR3 DNA: TGTGCCAGCAGTGAATTATCAGGGGGCCACACCATATATTTT
CDR3 length: 15; V gene: TRBV9; J gene: TRBJ1-6; clone size: -; D gene: TRBD1; CDR3 protein: CASSGGQARRSPLHF; CDR3 DNA: TGTGCCAGCAGCGGGGGACAGGCCAGAAGGTCACCCCTCCACTTT
CDR3 length: 12; V gene: TRBV5-8; J gene: TRBJ1-1; clone size: -; D gene: -; CDR3 protein: CASSFGTTEAFF; CDR3 DNA: TGTGCCAGCAGCTTCGGGACAACTGAAGCTTTCTTT
CDR3 length: 16; V gene: TRBV28; J gene: TRBJ2-1; clone size: few; D gene: TRBD2; CDR3 protein: CASSSRLAGGRHEQFF; CDR3 DNA: TGTGCCAGCAGTTCCCGACTAGCGGGGGGGCGGCATGAGCAGTTCTTC
CDR3 length: 15; V gene: TRBV30; J gene: TRBJ2-7; clone size: -; D gene: TRBD1; CDR3 protein: CAWSPGQGSSYEQYF; CDR3 DNA: TGTGCCTGGAGCCCCGGACAGGGGAGCTCCTACGAGCAGTACTTC
CDR3 length: 16; V gene: TRBV30; J gene: TRBJ1-5; clone size: -; D gene: TRBD1; CDR3 protein: CAWRFQGGDGNQPQHF; CDR3 DNA: TGTGCCTGGAGATTTCAGGGGGGTGATGGCAATCAGCCCCAGCATTTT
CDR3 length: 17; V gene: TRBV28; J gene: TRBJ1-3; clone size: -; D gene: -; CDR3 protein: CASSLIGIRSSGNTIYF; CDR3 DNA: TGTGCCAGCAGTTTGATCGGCATTCGGAGCTCTGGAAACACCATATATTTT
CDR3 length: 15; V gene: TRBV2; J gene: TRBJ2-5; clone size: -; D gene: TRBD1; CDR3 protein: CASSEPTGNQETQYF; CDR3 DNA: TGTGCCAGCAGTGAACCGACAGGGAACCAAGAGACCCAGTACTTC
CDR3 length: 12; V gene: TRBV7-2; J gene: TRBJ2-5; clone size: -; D gene: -; CDR3 protein: CASSLDRETQYF; CDR3 DNA: TGTGCCAGCAGCTTAGACAGAGAGACCCAGTACTTC
CDR3 length: 13; V gene: TRBV19; J gene: TRBJ2-6; clone size: -; D gene: -; CDR3 protein: CASSLSGANVLTF; CDR3 DNA: TGTGCCAGTAGCCTCTCTGGGGCCAACGTCCTGACTTTC
CDR3 length: 13; V gene: TRBV5-5; J gene: TRBJ1-1; clone size: -; D gene: -; CDR3 protein: CASSFEGFAEAFF; CDR3 DNA: TGTGCCAGCAGCTTTGAGGGTTTCGCTGAAGCTTTCTTT
CDR3 length: 14; V gene: TRBV30; J gene: TRBJ2-3; clone size: -; D gene: TRBD2; CDR3 protein: CAWKTSGGGDTQYF; CDR3 DNA: TGTGCCTGGAAGACTAGCGGGGGCGGGGATACGCAGTATTTT
CDR3 length: 12; V gene: TRBV6-5; J gene: TRBJ2-5; clone size: -; D gene: TRBD2; CDR3 protein: CASSFSGETQYF; CDR3 DNA: TGTGCCAGCAGTTTTAGCGGGGAGACCCAGTACTTC
CDR3 length: 16; V gene: TRBV3-1/TRBV3-2; J gene: TRBJ1-1; clone size: -; D gene: TRBD1; CDR3 protein: CASSLMPGQENTEAFF; CDR3 DNA: TGTGCCAGCAGCCTAATGCCGGGACAGGAGAACACTGAAGCTTTCTTT
CDR3 length: 15; V gene: TRBV6-5; J gene: TRBJ1-5; clone size: many; D gene: TRBD1; CDR3 protein: CASRLGQGANQPQHF; CDR3 DNA: TGTGCCAGCAGGCTTGGACAGGGGGCGAATCAGCCCCAGCATTTT
CDR3 length: 14; V gene: TRBV19; J gene: TRBJ1-5; clone size: -; D gene: -; CDR3 protein: CASSQGLGNQPQHF; CDR3 DNA: TGTGCCAGTAGTCAGGGATTGGGGAATCAGCCCCAGCATTTT
CDR3 length: 14; V gene: TRBV6-5; J gene: TRBJ1-5; clone size: -; D gene: -; CDR3 protein: CASSSLGGVQPQHF; CDR3 DNA: TGTGCCAGCAGCTCTCTCGGGGGAGTTCAGCCCCAGCATTTT
CDR3 length: 15; V gene: TRBV7-9; J gene: TRBJ2-2; clone size: -; D gene: TRBD1; CDR3 protein: CASSLETGWTGELFF; CDR3 DNA: TGTGCCAGCAGCTTAGAGACAGGGTGGACCGGGGAGCTGTTTTTT
CDR3 length: 15; V gene: TRBV5-1; J gene: TRBJ2-1; clone size: -; D gene: TRBD1; CDR3 protein: CASSAGTGGYNEQFF; CDR3 DNA: TGCGCCAGCAGCGCCGGGACAGGGGGGTACAATGAGCAGTTCTTC
CDR3 length: 14; V gene: TRBV5-1; J gene: TRBJ1-4; clone size: -; D gene: TRBD1; CDR3 protein: CASSPGQGAEKLFF; CDR3 DNA: TGCGCCAGCAGCCCGGGACAGGGGGCTGAAAAACTGTTTTTT
CDR3 length: 15; V gene: TRBV7-8; J gene: TRBJ1-4; clone size: -; D gene: TRBD1; CDR3 protein: CASSWETGTGEKLFF; CDR3 DNA: TGTGCCAGCAGCTGGGAGACAGGGACGGGGGAAAAACTGTTTTTT
CDR3 length: 13; V gene: TRBV12-3/TRBV12-4; J gene: TRBJ1-2; clone size: -; D gene: -; CDR3 protein: CASREGLAEGYTF; CDR3 DNA: TGTGCCAGCAGAGAGGGACTGGCGGAAGGCTACACCTTC
CDR3 length: 13; V gene: TRBV3-1/TRBV3-2; J gene: TRBJ2-1; clone size: -; D gene: -; CDR3 protein: CASSQVNDNEQFF; CDR3 DNA: TGTGCCAGCAGCCAAGTAAATGACAATGAGCAGTTCTTC
CDR3 length: 15; V gene: TRBV15; J gene: TRBJ1-1; clone size: -; D gene: TRBD1; CDR3 protein: CATSRGQGMNTEAFF; CDR3 DNA: TGTGCCACCAGCCGTGGACAGGGAATGAACACTGAAGCTTTCTTT
CDR3 length: 16; V gene: TRBV7-3; J gene: TRBJ2-3; clone size: -; D gene: TRBD2; CDR3 protein: CASSRRGAGGTDTQYF; CDR3 DNA: TGTGCCAGCAGCCGACGCGGGGCGGGGGGCACAGATACGCAGTATTTT
CDR3 length: 16; V gene: TRBV6-5; J gene: TRBJ2-5; clone size: -; D gene: -; CDR3 protein: CASSYSDSTIQETQYF; CDR3 DNA: TGTGCCAGCAGTTACTCCGACAGTACCATCCAGGAGACCCAGTACTTC
CDR3 length: 16; V gene: TRBV9; J gene: TRBJ2-1; clone size: -; D gene: -; CDR3 protein: CASSVDGSSPYNEQFF; CDR3 DNA: TGTGCCAGCAGCGTAGATGGGAGTAGCCCCTACAATGAGCAGTTCTTC
CDR3 length: 14; V gene: TRBV3-1/TRBV3-2; J gene: TRBJ2-3; clone size: -; D gene: -; CDR3 protein: CASSQTPEGDTQYF; CDR3 DNA: TGTGCCAGCAGCCAAACTCCGGAGGGAGATACGCAGTATTTT
CDR3 length: 15; V gene: TRBV5-1; J gene: TRBJ2-1; clone size: -; D gene: -; CDR3 protein: CASSPPGSKYNEQFF; CDR3 DNA: TGCGCCAGCAGCCCTCCAGGGTCGAAGTACAATGAGCAGTTCTTC
CDR3 length: 17; V gene: TRBV5-1; J gene: TRBJ1-1; clone size: few; D gene: TRBD1; CDR3 protein: CASSSPGQGRGNTEAFF; CDR3 DNA: TGCGCCAGCAGCTCCCCGGGACAGGGAAGAGGGAACACTGAAGCTTTCTTT
CDR3 length: 15; V gene: TRBV5-5; J gene: TRBJ1-4; clone size: -; D gene: TRBD1; CDR3 protein: CASSSTGGLYEKLFF; CDR3 DNA: TGTGCCAGCAGCAGCACAGGGGGTCTGTATGAAAAACTGTTTTTT
CDR3 length: 13; V gene: TRBV6-5; J gene: TRBJ1-6; clone size: few; D gene: -; CDR3 protein: CASANRENSPLHF; CDR3 DNA: TGTGCCAGCGCGAACAGGGAGAACTCACCCCTCCACTTT
CDR3 length: 13; V gene: TRBV7-3; J gene: TRBJ2-1; clone size: -; D gene: -; CDR3 protein: CASSRSSYNEQFF; CDR3 DNA: TGTGCCAGCAGCCGGAGCTCCTACAATGAGCAGTTCTTC
CDR3 length: 16; V gene: TRBV3-1/TRBV3-2; J gene: TRBJ1-3; clone size: once; D gene: TRBD1; CDR3 protein: CASSQQGAIFGNTIYF; CDR3 DNA: TGTGCCAGCAGCCAACAGGGGGCAATATTTGGAAACACCATATATTTT
CDR3 length: 14; V gene: TRBV2; J gene: TRBJ1-2; clone size: -; D gene: -; CDR3 protein: CASSSWGQGYGYTF; CDR3 DNA: TGTGCCAGCAGCAGTTGGGGTCAGGGTTATGGCTACACCTTC